This T cell receptor (beta chain) was recovered during a study of CD8+ T cells in alopecia areata. Across the study: Tofacitinib lasted 6 to 18 months, then 6 months off drug. Patients given treatment had severity scored by the percentage of scalp area affected.

This CDR3 has 14 residues. Trimming took 0 bases from V and 2 from J, leaving 3 bases between them. Germline V gene lookup returns CDR1 SGHRS and CDR2 YFSETQ. As regards this clone: The antigen is not known.

RNA, once extracted, was reverse transcribed into cDNA for use as the sequencing template. Only in-frame clones appear in the TCRdb table, and some are missing; sequencing was by immunoSEQ multiplex PCR. Of 150,000 to 200,000 clones in the sample, 60% were seen once. The treatment is: oral pan-JAK inhibitor, 5-10 mg twice daily. Overall study findings and caveats: Among the top 100, expanded CD8+ clones, as well as scalp clonality, were significantly decreased by tofacitinib.

The sequencing here drew on CD4+ T cells sorted from blood, taken at week 24, from a patient treated with tofacitinib. The chain is built from TRBV5-1 and TRBJ2-6; D gene ambiguous. The receptor's source is a human donor with alopecia areata. The DNA for the CDR3 is TGCGCCAGCAGCTTGGACGCTGGGGCCAACGTCCTGACTTTC. Translated: CASSLDAGANVLTF.